A single sample is the source of the 4 T cell receptor beta chains below, sequenced in a study of T cells in Graves' hyperthyroidism and ophthalmopathy. TCR beta CDR3 region amplification was performed from RNA transcripts. Initially, a first-round RT-PCR of the TCR CDR3 employed the HTBI primer set. MiXCR, run by TCRdb on the multiplex PCR reads, gives a single entry per CDR3 protein. The repertoire consists of some 200,000 distinct CDR3 sequences, with about a sixth occurring once and the leading ten covering 50%. The sample comprised blood. The receptors originated from a man aged 45-60 years with Graves' hyperthyroidism.

This chain joins TRBV24-1 and TRBJ2-3; 7 bases align to TRBD1. The germline V gene encodes CDR1 KGHDR and CDR2 SFDVKD. CDR3 length equals 16 residues. J lost 0 bases, V lost 4 bases, and 6 bases had no gene match. The DNA for the CDR3 is TGTGCCACCAGTGACCAAGACAGGGTGAGCACAGATACGCAGTATTTT. Amino acids: CATSDQDRVSTDTQYF.

This clonotype was seen many times. The rearrangement joins TRBV12-3 or TRBV12-4 to TRBJ2-1; 9 bases match TRBD2. V shed 6 bases and J 0 bases; nucleotides not matched to a gene: 6. This CDR3 region has 16 residues. CDR3 sequence reads: CASRPSGVSSYNEQFF. The CDR3 DNA reads as TGTGCCAGCAGGCCTAGCGGGGTTAGCTCCTACAATGAGCAGTTCTTC.

This clonotype has at least ten counts. The chain links TRBV3-1 to TRBJ2-7; possible D gene TRBD2, 5 bases. The V end lost 3 bases, the J end lost 8 bases, and 8 bases lay between the germline ends. The CDR3 length is 11 residues. Germline V gives CDR1 LGHDT, CDR2 YNNKEL (reference sequence). Here the CDR3 DNA reads TGTGCCAGCAGCCACACTAGTCAGCAGTACTTC. Residues: CASSHTSQQYF.

At least ten counts were recorded for this clonotype. This chain connects TRBV5-5 to TRBJ1-5; 11 bases line up with TRBD1. Germline V gene sequence: CDR1 SGHKS, CDR2 YYEKEE (reference sequence). The V and J ends lost 4 bases and 3 bases, in that order; junction bases with no gene match: 6. CDR3 length: 16 amino acids. The CDR3 reads CASSRTGGADNQPQHF. DNA of the CDR3: TGTGCCAGCAGCAGGACAGGGGGCGCTGACAATCAGCCCCAGCATTTT.